This T cell receptor (beta chain) was recorded in a study of cytomegalovirus exposure and HLA in healthy donors. V lost 4 bases to trimming and J lost 3 bases, with 12 bases between them. CDR3 length: 14 amino acids. Looked up from germline, CDR1 is SGHTA and CDR2 is FQGNSA. The PCR ran on 60 Vbeta and 13 Jbeta primers. This table comes from immunoSEQ multiplex PCR, and its TCRdb copy is limited to in-frame clones, with some not included. The repertoire holds roughly 150,000 clones, 82% seen once, with about 1.6% in the top ten. This chain uses TRBV7-2 with TRBJ1-2, with D maybe TRBD1 (5 bases). Sequencing was done on a sample of PBMCs. This sequence originates from a girl aged 5-17 years in good health and CMV-seropositive. CDR3 region: CASSSQWGDYGYTF. For the CDR3, the DNA is TGTGCCAGCAGCTCGCAATGGGGGGACTATGGCTACACCTTC.